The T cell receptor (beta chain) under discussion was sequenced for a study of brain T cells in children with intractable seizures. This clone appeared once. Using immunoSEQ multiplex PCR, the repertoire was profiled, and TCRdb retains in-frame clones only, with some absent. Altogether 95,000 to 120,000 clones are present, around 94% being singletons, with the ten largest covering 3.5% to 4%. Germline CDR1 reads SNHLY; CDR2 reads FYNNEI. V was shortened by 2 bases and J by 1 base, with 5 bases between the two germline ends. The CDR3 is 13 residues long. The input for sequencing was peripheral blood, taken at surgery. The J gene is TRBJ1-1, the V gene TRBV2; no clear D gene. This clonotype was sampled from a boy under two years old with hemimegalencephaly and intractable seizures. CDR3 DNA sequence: TGTGCCAGCAGTGAATTGGCGAACACTGAAGCTTTCTTT. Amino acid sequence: CASSELANTEAFF.